These 8 T cell receptor beta chains were all obtained from the same sample, sequenced in a study of beta chain features in type 1 diabetes. Expressed TCRB transcripts were sequenced, since all the RNA that had been isolated was reverse transcribed. The data were produced by immunoSEQ multiplex PCR, yet TCRdb's version contains in-frame clones alone and is incomplete. This table holds about 360,000 clones, around 13% found once. The source material was naive CD4+ T cells from blood. The source is a man in his late teens or twenties in good health.

This clone was observed a few times. The chain uses TRBV18 and TRBJ2-1; 7 nucleotides agree with TRBD2. The CDR3 is made up of 20 amino acids. CDR1 and CDR2 (germline): KGHSH, LQKENI. V lost 1 base and J lost 5; bases outside the gene matches: 20. This CDR3 is CASSPRSRPGPGLINNEQFF. CDR3 in DNA: TGTGCCAGCTCACCACGGTCCCGACCAGGACCGGGACTAATCAACAATGAGCAGTTCTTC.

This chain uses TRBV10-3 with TRBJ2-3; 13 bases fit TRBD2. CDR3 size: 14 residues. CDR1 and CDR2 from the germline V gene are ENHRY and SYGVKD. The ends lost 3 bases at V and 13 bases at J; junction bases unmatched: 7. The CDR3 region is CAISDPRLAGGKYF. CDR3 bases: TGTGCCATCAGTGACCCCAGACTAGCGGGAGGAAAGTATTTT.

The chain employs TRBV5-1 and TRBJ1-5, with D unclear. V lost 2 bases, J lost 15 bases, and 9 bases lay in between. The V gene's germline CDR1 is SGHRS and CDR2 YFSETQ. The CDR3 loop spans 10 amino acids. CDR3 sequence (DNA): TGCGCCAGCAGCTTACTGCGCGGGCATTTT. It yields the protein CASSLLRGHF.

The chain couples TRBV9 to TRBJ1-6; D is possibly TRBD1 (5 bases). Trimming removed 2 bases from V and 5 bases from J, with 11 bases in between. Per germline, CDR1 SGDLS and CDR2 YYNGEE. This CDR3 region has 15 residues. The CDR3 protein is CASSVREQNNSPLHF. The CDR3 DNA reads as TGTGCCAGCAGCGTCAGGGAACAGAATAATTCACCCCTCCACTTT.

With regard to this clone: Other DNA sequences in the same sample also yield this CDR3. The chain employs TRBV28 and TRBJ2-3; no clear D. The CDR3 runs to 12 residues. V gave up 4 bases and J gave up 4 bases, with 6 bases separating them. CDR1 is MDHEN, CDR2 SYDVKM, per germline. The CDR3 spells CASSSRSDTQYF. CDR3 nucleotide sequence: TGTGCCAGCAGTTCTAGATCAGATACGCAGTATTTT.

The J gene is TRBJ2-2, the V gene TRBV7-8; D might be TRBD2 (5 bases). The CDR3 is 21 residues long. The V end was cut by 4 bases, the J end by 3 bases, with 30 bases between. Per the germline V gene, CDR1 is SGHVS and CDR2 is FQNEAQ. The CDR3 is CASSSSAPTRADFRDTGELFF. The DNA for the CDR3 is TGTGCCAGCAGCTCAAGCGCTCCGACAAGAGCGGACTTTCGAGACACCGGGGAGCTGTTTTTT. The variable domain in full, completed from reference TRBV7-8 and TRBJ2-2, reads GAGVSQSPRYKVAKRGQDVALRCDPISGHVSLFWYQQALGQGPEFLTYFQNEAQLDKSGLPSDRFFAERPEGSVSTLKIQRTQQEDSAVYLCASSSSAPTRADFRDTGELFFGEGSRLTVL.

The V call is TRBV9, the J call TRBJ2-1, with D tentatively TRBD1 (6 bases). V was cut by 4 bases and J by 13 bases, with 21 bases left in between. Germline CDR1 SGDLS, CDR2 YYNGEE. The CDR3 length is 14 residues. The CDR3: CASSPSSGVRFQFF. The CDR3 coding sequence is TGTGCCAGCAGCCCCAGCTCAGGGGTCCGGTTCCAGTTCTTC. Combining the CDR3 with reference TRBV9 and TRBJ2-1 gives the whole variable domain DSGVTQTPKHLITATGQRVTLRCSPRSGDLSVYWYQQSLDQGLQFLIQYYNGEERAKGNILERFSAQQFPDLHSELNLSSLELGDSALYFCASSPSSGVRFQFFGPGTRLTVL.

The V gene is TRBV7-9, the J gene TRBJ1-1, with D possibly TRBD1 on 6 matching bases. The CDR3 covers 14 residues. The germline V gene has CDR1 SEHNR and CDR2 FQNEAQ (reference sequence). The V end was cut by 5 bases, the J end by 1 base, with 11 bases between. DNA for the CDR3: TGTGCCAGCAGCCCCGGGACATCGAACACTGAAGCTTTCTTT. Translated, it gives CASSPGTSNTEAFF.